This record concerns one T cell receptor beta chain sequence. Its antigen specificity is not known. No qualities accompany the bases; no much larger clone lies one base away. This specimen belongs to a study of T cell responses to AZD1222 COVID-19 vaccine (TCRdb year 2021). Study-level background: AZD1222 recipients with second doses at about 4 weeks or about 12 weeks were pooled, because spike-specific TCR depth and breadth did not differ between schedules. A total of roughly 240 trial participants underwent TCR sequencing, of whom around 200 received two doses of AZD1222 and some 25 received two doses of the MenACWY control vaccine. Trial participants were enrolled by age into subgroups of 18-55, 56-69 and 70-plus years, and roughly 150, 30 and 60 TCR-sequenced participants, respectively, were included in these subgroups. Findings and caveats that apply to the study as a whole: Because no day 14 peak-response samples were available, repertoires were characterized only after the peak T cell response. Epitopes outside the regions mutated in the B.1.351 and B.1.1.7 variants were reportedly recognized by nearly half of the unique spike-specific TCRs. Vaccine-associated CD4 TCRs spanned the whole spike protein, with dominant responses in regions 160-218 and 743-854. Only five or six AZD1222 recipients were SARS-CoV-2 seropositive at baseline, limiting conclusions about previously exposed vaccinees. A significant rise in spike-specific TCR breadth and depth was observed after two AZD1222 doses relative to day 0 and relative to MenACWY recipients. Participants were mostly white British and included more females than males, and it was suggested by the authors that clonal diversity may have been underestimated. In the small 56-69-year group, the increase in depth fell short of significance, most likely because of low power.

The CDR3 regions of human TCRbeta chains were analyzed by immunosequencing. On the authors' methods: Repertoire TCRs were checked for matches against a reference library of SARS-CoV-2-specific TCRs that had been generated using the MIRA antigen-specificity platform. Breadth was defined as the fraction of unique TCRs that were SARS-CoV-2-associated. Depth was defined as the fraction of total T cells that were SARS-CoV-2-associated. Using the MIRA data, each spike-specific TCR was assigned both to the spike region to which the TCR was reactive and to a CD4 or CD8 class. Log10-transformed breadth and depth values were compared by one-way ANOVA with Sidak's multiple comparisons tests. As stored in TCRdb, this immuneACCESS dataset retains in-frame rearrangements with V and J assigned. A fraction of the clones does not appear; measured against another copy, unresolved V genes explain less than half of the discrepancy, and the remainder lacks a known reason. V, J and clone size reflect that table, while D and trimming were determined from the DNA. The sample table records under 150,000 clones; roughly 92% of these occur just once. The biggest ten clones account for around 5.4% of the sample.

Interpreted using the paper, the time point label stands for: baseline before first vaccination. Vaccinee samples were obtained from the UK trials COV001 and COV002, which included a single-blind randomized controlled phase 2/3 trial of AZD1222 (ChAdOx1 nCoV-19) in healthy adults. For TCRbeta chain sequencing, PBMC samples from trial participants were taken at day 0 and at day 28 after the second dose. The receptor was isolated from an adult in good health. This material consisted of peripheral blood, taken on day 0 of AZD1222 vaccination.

The CDR3 in this case is CASRPQVGTEAFF. Here is the DNA: TGTGCCAGCCGGCCTCAGGTGGGCACTGAAGCTTTCTTT. This chain joins TRBV12-3 or TRBV12-4 to TRBJ1-1, with no reliable assignment of the D segment. Between the V and J ends, shortened by 8 bases and 4 bases respectively, the junction contains 14 bases. The CDR3 starts with the cysteine, ends with the phenylalanine, and has 13 residues. Kept here is only the CDR3 DNA, which spans 39 bases and is read in frame from base 1.